A selection of T cell receptor beta chains follows, all from one sample in a study of blood T cell repertoires in COVID-19. TCRdb's table, derived via immunoSEQ multiplex PCR, lists solely in-frame clones and lacks some. The sample has 250,000 to 300,000 clones, about nine tenths seen once. Sequencing used PBMCs or T cells enriched from blood (not recorded which). These receptors originate from a man younger than 35 who had recovered from COVID-19. Both conserved end residues are part of each CDR3. Fields, in order: V gene, CDR3 protein.

TRBV4-1 CASSQEVPGQTYEQYF
TRBV10-3 CAIGGAQDTEAFF
TRBV19 CASSRESSYNSPLHF
TRBV2 CASSEPLSGSSYNEQFF
TRBV3-1/TRBV3-2 CASSQDGTGDEQYF
TRBV5-4 CASSLGGGAGETQYF
TRBV10-3 CAIKSLADTDTQYF
TRBV11-2 CASSLVTGRDTEAFF
TRBV7-9 CASSPRQGPGELFF
TRBV9 CASSVATGNRREQYF
TRBV6-5 CASSYRTGVSPLHF
TRBV10-2 CASHDSGSDTQYF
TRBV27 CASSLSPGWTGNSPLHF
TRBV19 CASSISGAGNSYNEQFF
TRBV7-2 CASSLFGDREQPQHF
TRBV18 CASSRLGPGQGFYEQYF
TRBV11-2 CASSGDFGSYNEQFF
TRBV3-1/TRBV3-2 CASTQGYEGYTF
TRBV11-2 CASSLEPSGADTQYF
TRBV2 CASSDVITSPYEQYF
TRBV2 CASSDSGSYSNQPQHF
TRBV3-1/TRBV3-2 CASRGSGTFYNSPLHF
TRBV7-8 CASSPLSSPLHF
TRBV28 CASSSTDWEANEKLFF
TRBV5-4 CASSTGQMNTEAFF
TRBV6-1 CASSGTGGNARGSPLHF
TRBV6-4 CASSDSNLAGGTEQFF
TRBV18 CASTAGTGGYNEQFF
TRBV10-1 CASSGGQTSTDTQYF
TRBV6-2/TRBV6-3 CASSYGGQGGNQPQHF
TRBV14 CASSQEGRNYGYTF
TRBV3-1/TRBV3-2 CASSQAFLAGEDTDTQYF
TRBV6-6 CASSPIPREGEANYGYTF
TRBV6-5 CASSQRQGGNTEAFF
TRBV18 CASSRGQGYTGELFF
TRBV11-3 CASVDRDPGELFF
TRBV7-9 CASSADSSYGYTF
TRBV4-1 CASSQGGNQPQHF
TRBV3-1/TRBV3-2 CASSPLAGGLVSYNEQFF
TRBV7-6 CASSRPKVAGQGEKLFF
TRBV5-1 CASSLGTTNTGELFF
TRBV7-9 CASSLSAWNHGYTF
TRBV7-9 CASSLGTTINSPLHF
TRBV5-5 CASSLVGQNNEQFF
TRBV7-8 CASSSAGGLGGYTF
TRBV6-5 CASSSLLTGEQETQYF
TRBV2 CASRQGASSNYGYTF
TRBV29-1 CSVEDIGGADGYTF
TRBV2 CASNGLAGGQETQYF
TRBV4-1 CASSQVGQGLNTEAFF
TRBV12-3/TRBV12-4 CASSFAETQYF
TRBV2 CASSEQVNEQYF
TRBV4-1 CASSDFYEQYF
TRBV3-1/TRBV3-2 CASSQDLSYEQYF
TRBV7-2 CASSLKAGMETQYF
TRBV6-5 CASSYSGRLMAFF
TRBV6-4 CASSRLAGSTDTQYF
TRBV7-6 CASSLGLPGDNSPLHF
TRBV6-4 CATSRDTNTGELFF
TRBV11-2 CASSGQANTEAFF